This T cell receptor beta chain derives from a study of CD8 T cells in ankylosing spondylitis. Study findings and constraints: Significant enrichment of disease-linked clones was reported in matched ankylosing spondylitis synovial fluid.

Using its own MiXCR run on the 5' RACE reads, TCRdb lists one record per CDR3 protein. This sample yields about 130,000 distinct CDR3 sequences, of which approximately 7.3% are seen a single time; roughly 12% belongs to the top ten. This CDR3 spans 15 amino acids. Between the trimmed V and J ends, which lost 2 bases and 6 bases, there was a span of 14 bases. Germline V gene sequence: CDR1 MDHEN, CDR2 SYDVKM. This clonotype was detected many times. Its antigen is still unknown. This rearrangement joins TRBV28 to TRBJ1-5; no definite D call. The specimen was blood, either unsorted or a sorted T cell fraction (not recorded which). The receptor's source is a female donor with ankylosing spondylitis or in good health (not recorded which). CDR3 sequence reads: CASSLGSFGRQPQHF. In nucleotides, the CDR3 is TGTGCCAGCAGTTTAGGGTCCTTCGGTCGTCAGCCCCAGCATTTT.